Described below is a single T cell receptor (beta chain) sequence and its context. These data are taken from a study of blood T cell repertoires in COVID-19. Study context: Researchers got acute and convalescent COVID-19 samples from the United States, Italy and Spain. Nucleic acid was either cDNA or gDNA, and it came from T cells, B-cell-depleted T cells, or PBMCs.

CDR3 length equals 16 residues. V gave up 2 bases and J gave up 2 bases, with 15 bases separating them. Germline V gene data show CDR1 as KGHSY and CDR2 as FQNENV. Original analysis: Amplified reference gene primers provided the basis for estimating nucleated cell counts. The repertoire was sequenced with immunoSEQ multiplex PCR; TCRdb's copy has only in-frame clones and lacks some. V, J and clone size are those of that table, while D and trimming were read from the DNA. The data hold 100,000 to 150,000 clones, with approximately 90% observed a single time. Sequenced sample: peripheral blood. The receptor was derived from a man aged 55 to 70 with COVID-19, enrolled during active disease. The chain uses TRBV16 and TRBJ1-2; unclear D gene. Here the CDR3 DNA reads TGTGCCAGCAGCCAAGAAGTGACGCGGAGAAACTATGGCTACACCTTC. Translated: CASSQEVTRRNYGYTF.